The present entry profiles one T cell receptor beta chain with its context. Antigen specificity is unknown. Germline and junction disagree at one end, which may indicate a read error. From germline, CDR1 is MGHRA and CDR2 YSYEKL. The CDR3 has 13 amino acids. TCRdb re-called the 5' RACE reads with MiXCR, one entry per CDR3 protein. The sample yields about 560,000 distinct CDR3 sequences, around a sixth seen once. This entry is derived from a study of T-cell memory formation after mild COVID-19. At the level of the study: TCR clusters largely stayed donor specific. General study results and limits: Largely, contracting CD4+ clones fell within CM and EM, and contracting CD8+ clones within EMRA. Pre-infection memory already had some responding clones, implying cross-reactive memory joined.

This chain links TRBV4-1 with TRBJ1-2; D is unclear. Material for sequencing was PBMCs or a T cell subset sorted from them (not recorded which). This clonotype originated in an adult woman who had mild COVID-19 (a few samples of this study predate the infection). Cell type and time point are not known. DNA for the CDR3: TGCGCCAGCAGCCAAGATCTAAACCGATCAGGTTTCTTC. It specifies CASSQDLNRSGFF.